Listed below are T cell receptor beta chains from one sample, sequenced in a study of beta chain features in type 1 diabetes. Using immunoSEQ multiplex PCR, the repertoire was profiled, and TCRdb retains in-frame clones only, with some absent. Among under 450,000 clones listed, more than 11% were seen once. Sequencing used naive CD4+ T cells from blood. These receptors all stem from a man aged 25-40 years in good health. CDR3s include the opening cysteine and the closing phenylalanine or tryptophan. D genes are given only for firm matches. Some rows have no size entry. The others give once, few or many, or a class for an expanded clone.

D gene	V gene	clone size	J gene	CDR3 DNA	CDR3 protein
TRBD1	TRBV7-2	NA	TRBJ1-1	TGTGCCAGCAGCTGGGACAGTGTTCGCGGAGCTTTCTTT	CASSWDSVRGAFF
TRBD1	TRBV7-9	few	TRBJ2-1	TGTGCCGCCCAACCCGGGACAGGGGGTTTCAATGAGCAGTTCTTC	CAAQPGTGGFNEQFF
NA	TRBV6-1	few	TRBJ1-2	TGTGCCAGCAGTCCCAACAGGGTTGGCTACACCTTC	CASSPNRVGYTF
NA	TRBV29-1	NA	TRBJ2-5	TGCAGCGTTGGGAGGGGTTCAGAGACCCAGTACTTC	CSVGRGSETQYF
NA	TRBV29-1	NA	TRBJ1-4	TGCAGCGTGTTCCAGGGGTATAATGAAAAACTGTTTTTT	CSVFQGYNEKLFF
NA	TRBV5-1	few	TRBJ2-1	TGCGCCAGCAGCTATGGGGGCGTGTATGAGCAGTTCTTC	CASSYGGVYEQFF
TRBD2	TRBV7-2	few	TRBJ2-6	TGTGCCAGCAGCTGGACTAGCGGGGCTGGGGCCAACGTCCTGACTTTC	CASSWTSGAGANVLTF
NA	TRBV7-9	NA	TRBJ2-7	TGTGCCAGCGACTCTAGGAGGAAAACCTCCTACGAGCAGTACTTC	CASDSRRKTSYEQYF
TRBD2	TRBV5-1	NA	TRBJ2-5	TGCGCCAGCAGCCCCGTAGCGGGAACAGAGACCCAGTACTTC	CASSPVAGTETQYF
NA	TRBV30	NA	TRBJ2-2	TGTGCCTGGCACACAGTTCCCAACACCGGGGAGCTGTTTTTT	CAWHTVPNTGELFF
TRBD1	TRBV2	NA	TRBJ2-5	TGTGCCAGCAGTGAAGAGGGACAGGGGCAAGAGACCCAGTACTTC	CASSEEGQGQETQYF
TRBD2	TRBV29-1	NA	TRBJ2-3	TGCAGCGTAAAGGGGGGACTAGCAGAGGGAAATACGCAGTATTTT	CSVKGGLAEGNTQYF
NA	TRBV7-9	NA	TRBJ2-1	TGTGCCAGCAGCCACCCCCGGGGCAAAGGGCAGTTCTTC	CASSHPRGKGQFF
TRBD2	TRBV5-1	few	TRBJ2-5	TGCGCCAGCAGCTTGGCCGGGGGGTCCCCAGAGACCCAGTACTTC	CASSLAGGSPETQYF
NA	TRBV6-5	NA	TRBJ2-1	TGTGCCAGCATCCGTGGCAGAACCAATGAGCAGTTCTTC	CASIRGRTNEQFF
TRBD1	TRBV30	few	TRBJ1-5	TGTGCCTGGAGCTTCGGGGGGACAGTGAATCAGCCCCAGCATTTT	CAWSFGGTVNQPQHF
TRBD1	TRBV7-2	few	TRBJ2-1	TGTGCCAGCAGCTTAAAGGGTCGGACAGGGACCAATGAGCAGTTCTTC	CASSLKGRTGTNEQFF
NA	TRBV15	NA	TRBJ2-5	TGTGCCACCACCGAGGGGGGGACAGAGACCCAGTACTTC	CATTEGGTETQYF
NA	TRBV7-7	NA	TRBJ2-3	TGTGCCAGCAGCTTAGCAGGGGCCGATACGCAGTATTTT	CASSLAGADTQYF
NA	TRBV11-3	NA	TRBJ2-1	TGTGCCAGCAGCGGGGACCATGAGCAGTTCTTC	CASSGDHEQFF
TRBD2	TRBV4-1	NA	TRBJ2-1	TGCGCCAGCAGCACCCTAGCGGGAGGGATCAATGAGCAGTTCTTC	CASSTLAGGINEQFF
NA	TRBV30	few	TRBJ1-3	TGTGCCTGGAAGGCCTCTGGAAACACCATATATTTT	CAWKASGNTIYF
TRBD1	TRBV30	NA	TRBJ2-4	TGTGCCTGGAGTGTGGGGTCAGGGGGCAAGGACATTCAGTACTTC	CAWSVGSGGKDIQYF
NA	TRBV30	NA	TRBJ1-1	TGTGCCTGGGCAACGACATTTCGGGCTGAAGCTTTCTTT	CAWATTFRAEAFF
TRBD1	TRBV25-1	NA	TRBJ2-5	TGTGCCAGCAGTGTGTCTCCGGGACAGCAATCCCAGTACTTC	CASSVSPGQQSQYF
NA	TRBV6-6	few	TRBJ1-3	TGTGCCAGCAGTTATGAGAACACCATATATTTT	CASSYENTIYF
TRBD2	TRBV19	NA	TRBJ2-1	TGTGCCAGTAGTATAGAAGTTCTAGCGGGAGGGCCCTACAATGAGCAGTTCTTC	CASSIEVLAGGPYNEQFF